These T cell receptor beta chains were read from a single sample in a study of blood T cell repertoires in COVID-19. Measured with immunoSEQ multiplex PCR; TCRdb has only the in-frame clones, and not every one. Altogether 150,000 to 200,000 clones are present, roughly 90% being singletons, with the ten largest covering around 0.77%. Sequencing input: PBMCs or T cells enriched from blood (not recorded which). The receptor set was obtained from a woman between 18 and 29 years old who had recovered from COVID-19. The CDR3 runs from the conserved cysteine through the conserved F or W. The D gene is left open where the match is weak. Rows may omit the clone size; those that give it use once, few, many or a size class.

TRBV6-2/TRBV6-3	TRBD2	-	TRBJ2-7	TGTGCCAGCAGTTACCCGTTAGCGGGAGGGCCCTACGAGCAGTACTTC	CASSYPLAGGPYEQYF
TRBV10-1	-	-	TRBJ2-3	TGCGCCAGCCGTCTAGCTGTTTTT	CASRLAVF
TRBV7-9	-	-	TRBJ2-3	TGTGCCAGCGCCGGGTCCCTTTCCACAGATACGCAGTATTTT	CASAGSLSTDTQYF
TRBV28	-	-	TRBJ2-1	TGTGCCAGCACATCCCTAAATGAGCAGTTCTTC	CASTSLNEQFF
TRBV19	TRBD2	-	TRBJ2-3	TGTGCCAGTAGTATAGTTCTAGCGGGAGCGCCGACGCAGTATTTT	CASSIVLAGAPTQYF
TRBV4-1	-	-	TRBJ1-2	TGCGCCAGCAGCCCCCCAGGGAGGGGAGTCTATGGCTACACCTTC	CASSPPGRGVYGYTF
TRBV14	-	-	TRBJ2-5	TGTGCCAGCAGCCAAGGGTGGAAGGGAGCCCAGTACTTC	CASSQGWKGAQYF
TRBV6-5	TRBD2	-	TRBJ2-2	TGTGCCAGCAGTCGACTAGCGGGAGGGCCCGGGGAGCTGTTTTTT	CASSRLAGGPGELFF
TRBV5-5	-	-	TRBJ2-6	TGTGCCAGCAGCCCCCGGGAACACCTAAGTTCTGGGGCCAACGTCCTGACTTTC	CASSPREHLSSGANVLTF
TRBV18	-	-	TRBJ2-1	TGTGCCAGCTCACCAGGGGAGGCTGTGGGTAATGAGCAGTTCTTC	CASSPGEAVGNEQFF
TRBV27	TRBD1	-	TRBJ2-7	TGTGCCAGCAGTGATCCGACAGGGGGGTTCCACGAGCAGTACTTC	CASSDPTGGFHEQYF
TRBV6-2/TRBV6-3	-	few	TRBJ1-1	TGTGCCAGCAGTTACGTAGGCCGGGGCACTGAAGCTTTCTTT	CASSYVGRGTEAFF
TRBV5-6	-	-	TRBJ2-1	TGTGCCAGCAGCTTGGATGGTAGCGGAGGGGTCAATGAGCAGTTCTTC	CASSLDGSGGVNEQFF
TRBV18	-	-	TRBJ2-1	TGTGCCAGCTCACCGAGGTTAAACGACAATGAGCAGTTCTTC	CASSPRLNDNEQFF
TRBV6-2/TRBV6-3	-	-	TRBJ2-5	TGTGCCAGCAGCCAAGGGGGGACCCAGTACTTC	CASSQGGTQYF
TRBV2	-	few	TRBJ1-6	TGTGCCAGCAGATACTCAGGGACCCTCCACTTT	CASRYSGTLHF
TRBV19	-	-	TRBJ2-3	TGTGCCAGTAGTCTAGCTTCTGGGCGATCTGGCACGCAGTATTTT	CASSLASGRSGTQYF
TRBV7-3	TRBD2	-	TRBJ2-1	TGTGCCAGCTCCCGGGACTATGGGCACAATGAGCAGTTCTTC	CASSRDYGHNEQFF
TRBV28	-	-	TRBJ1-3	TGTGCCAGCAGCACAGGGCTCGGAAACACCATATATTTT	CASSTGLGNTIYF
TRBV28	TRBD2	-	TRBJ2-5	TGTGCCAGCAGCGCCCCGGGACTAGCGGTACAAGAGACCCAGTACTTC	CASSAPGLAVQETQYF
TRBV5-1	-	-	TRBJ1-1	TGCGCCAGCAGCTCAGGTGGCGCGACCACTGAAGCTTTCTTT	CASSSGGATTEAFF
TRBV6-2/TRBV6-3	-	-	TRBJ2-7	TGTGCCAGCAGTTACTCTAGGGACAAGGGCACCTACGAGCAGTACTTC	CASSYSRDKGTYEQYF
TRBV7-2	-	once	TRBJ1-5	TGTGCCAGCAGCCCTGTCCAGGGCAATCAGCCCCAGCATTTT	CASSPVQGNQPQHF
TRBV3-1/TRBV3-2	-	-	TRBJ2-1	TGTGCCAGCAGCCAAGGTACAGGGTTCCATGAGCAGTTCTTC	CASSQGTGFHEQFF
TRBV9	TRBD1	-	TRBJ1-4	TGTGCCAGCAGCGTAGACGGGACAGGGGGCGAAAAACTGTTTTTT	CASSVDGTGGEKLFF
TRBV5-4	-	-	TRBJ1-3	TGTGCCAGCAGCTTGTCAGGGATCGCTTACACCATATATTTT	CASSLSGIAYTIYF
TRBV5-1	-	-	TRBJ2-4	TGCGCCAGCAGCGGGGGCCCAACAGGGACGAAAGTAAACATTCAGTACTTC	CASSGGPTGTKVNIQYF